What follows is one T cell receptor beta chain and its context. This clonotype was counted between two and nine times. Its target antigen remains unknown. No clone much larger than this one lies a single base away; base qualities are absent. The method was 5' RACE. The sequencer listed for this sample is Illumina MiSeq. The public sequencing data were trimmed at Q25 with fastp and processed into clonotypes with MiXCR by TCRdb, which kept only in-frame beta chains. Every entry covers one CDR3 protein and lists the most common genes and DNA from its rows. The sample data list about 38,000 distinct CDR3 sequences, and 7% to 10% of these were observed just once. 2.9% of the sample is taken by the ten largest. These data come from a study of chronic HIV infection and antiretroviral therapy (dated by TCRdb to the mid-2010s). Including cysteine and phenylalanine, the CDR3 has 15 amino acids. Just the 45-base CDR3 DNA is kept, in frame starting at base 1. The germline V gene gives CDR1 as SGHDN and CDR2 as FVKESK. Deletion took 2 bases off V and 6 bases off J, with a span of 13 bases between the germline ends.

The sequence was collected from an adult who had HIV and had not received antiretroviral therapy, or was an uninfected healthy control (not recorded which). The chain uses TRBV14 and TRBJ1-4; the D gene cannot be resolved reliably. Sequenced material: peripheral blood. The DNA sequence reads TGTGCCAGCAGCCAATCTCTGGGGTCCGATGAAAAACTGTTTTTT. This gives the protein CASSQSLGSDEKLFF.